One sample yielded the 4 T cell receptor beta chains listed below, sequenced in a study of PD-1 blockade in classical Hodgkin lymphoma. After autologous stem cell transplantation all patients relapsed, and prior brentuximab vedotin exposure differed between cohorts. Only in-frame clones appear in the TCRdb table, and some are missing; sequencing was by immunoSEQ multiplex PCR. The sample consists of approximately 26,000 clones, approximately 69% of them appearing once. The source was peripheral blood mononuclear cells (PBMCs), collected at baseline. These receptors came from a human donor with classical Hodgkin lymphoma.

Note on this clone: Other DNA sequences in the same sample also yield this CDR3. The V and J genes are TRBV7-8 and TRBJ2-5; D uncertain. CDR3 length: 14 amino acids. Per germline, CDR1 SGHVS and CDR2 FQNEAQ. Trimming removed 1 base at V and 3 bases at J, with 9 bases between. CDR3 in DNA: TGTGCCAGCAGCTTAGAACCACCTAAAGAGACCCAGTACTTC. Encoded protein: CASSLEPPKETQYF.

The genes are TRBV7-2 and TRBJ2-3; D remains unclear. This CDR3 comprises 14 residues. Germline CDR1 and CDR2: SGHTA and FQGNSA. Trimming took off 1 base at V and 6 bases at J, with 11 bases between the two ends. CDR3 region: CASSLGARGDTQYF. The CDR3 coding sequence is TGTGCCAGCAGCTTAGGCGCTAGAGGTGATACGCAGTATTTT.

This clone has only one observation. The chain carries TRBV28 and TRBJ2-6; TRBD1 agrees at 8 bases. Germline CDR1 reads MDHEN; CDR2 reads SYDVKM. The CDR3 spans 16 residues. Trimming took 6 bases from V and 4 from J; bases not matched to a gene: 8. The CDR3 spells CASRGQGARGANVLTF. As DNA, the CDR3 is TGTGCCAGCAGGGGCCAGGGGGCAAGAGGGGCCAACGTCCTGACTTTC.

The J gene is TRBJ1-2, the V gene TRBV4-1; possibly TRBD1 for D (5 bases). The V end was cut by 2 bases, the J end by 6 bases, with 10 bases between. This CDR3 spans 13 amino acids. CDR1 is MGHRA and CDR2 is YSYEKL in the germline V gene. The CDR3 DNA reads TGCGCCAGCAGCCAAATAGAGGGACATGGCTACACCTTC. Translating it yields CASSQIEGHGYTF.